This T cell receptor beta chain was obtained from a study of identical twins. The V gene lost 0 bases and the J gene lost 7 bases, with 2 bases spanning the gap. CDR1 is LGHDT, CDR2 YNNKEL, per germline (reference sequence). The CDR3 has 11 residues. Details on this clonotype: The antigen is undetermined.

Template switching introduced a universal primer site, and the cDNA bore unique molecular identifiers. TCRdb re-analysed the 5' RACE reads in MiXCR, keeping a single row per CDR3 protein. This sample has around 240,000 distinct CDR3 sequences, with about 10% found just once. General study points: Models underpredicted monozygotic twin sharing of out-of-frame TCR alpha. Twin-shared out-of-frame alpha sequences showed excess low generation probability.

What was sequenced was memory T cells sorted from blood. V gene TRBV3-1 combines with J gene TRBJ2-3; D is ambiguous. The origin of this receptor is a man in his fifties in good health. This CDR3 is CASSQEYTQYF. CDR3 in DNA: TGTGCCAGCAGCCAAGAATATACGCAGTATTTT.